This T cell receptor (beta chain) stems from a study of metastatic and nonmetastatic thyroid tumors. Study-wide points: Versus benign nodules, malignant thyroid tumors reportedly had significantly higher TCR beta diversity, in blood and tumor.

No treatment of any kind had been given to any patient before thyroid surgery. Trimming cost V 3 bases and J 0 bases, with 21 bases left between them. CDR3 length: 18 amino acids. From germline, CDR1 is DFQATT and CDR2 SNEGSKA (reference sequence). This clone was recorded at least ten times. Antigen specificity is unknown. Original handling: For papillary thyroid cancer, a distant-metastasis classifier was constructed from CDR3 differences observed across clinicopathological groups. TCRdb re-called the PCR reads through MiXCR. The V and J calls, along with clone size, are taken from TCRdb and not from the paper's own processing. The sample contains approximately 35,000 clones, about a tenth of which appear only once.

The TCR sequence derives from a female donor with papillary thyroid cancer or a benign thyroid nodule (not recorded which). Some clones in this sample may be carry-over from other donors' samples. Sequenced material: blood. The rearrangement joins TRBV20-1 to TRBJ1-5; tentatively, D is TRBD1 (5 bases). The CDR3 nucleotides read TGCAGTGCTAGGGGTCCGAGGGGTCAGGCTGGTAGCAATCAGCCCCAGCATTTT. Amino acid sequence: CSARGPRGQAGSNQPQHF.